This T cell receptor beta chain is from a study of T cell repertoires in cytomegalovirus infection. Findings and limits, study-wide: The study identified carriers of CMV plus the relevant HLA from cumulative public TCR beta family frequency. CMV-specific HLA-C-restricted TCR beta clonotypes dominated the ex vivo response.

This CDR3 has 15 amino acids. Trimming left V 6 bases short and J 0 bases short, with 12 bases between. Germline V lookup: CDR1 DFQATT, CDR2 SNEGSKA (reference sequence). TCRdb ran MiXCR on the reads and lists one entry per CDR3 protein. There are around 490,000 distinct CDR3 sequences in the sample; approximately 26% occur only once, and roughly 13% lies in the top ten. This clonotype showed up just a few times. Its antigen is unidentified. V usage is TRBV20-1 and J usage is TRBJ1-6; TRBD1 is a possible D gene (5 bases). This sequence originates from a human donor in good health (CMV status not recorded). Some clones in this sample may be carry-over from other donors' samples. The sample was PBMCs. CDR3 residues: CSAPTASSYNSPLHF. The CDR3 DNA follows: TGCAGTGCCCCGACAGCAAGCTCCTATAATTCACCCCTCCACTTT.